The 6 T cell receptor beta chains below all came from one sample that was sequenced in a study of T cell changes during pregnancy in multiple sclerosis. Libraries were prepared by immunoSEQ multiplex PCR; TCRdb keeps only in-frame clonotypes and omits some of them. The data show about 45,000 clones, less than 95% seen once. Sequencing was performed on CD4+ T cells from peripheral blood mononuclear cells, taken in the third trimester of pregnancy. Receptors were obtained from a female donor with multiple sclerosis, enrolled in a pregnancy study.

The chain combines TRBV5-4 with TRBJ2-1; 8 bases are a match to TRBD1. V lost 0 bases to trimming and J lost 0 bases; unmatched junction nucleotides: 11. This CDR3 region has 19 residues. CDR1 is SGHNT and CDR2 is YYREEE in the germline V gene (reference sequence). Written as DNA, the CDR3 is TGTGCCAGCAGCTTGGAAGGGCCAGGGGGCGTGCTCTCCTACAATGAGCAGTTCTTC. Translating gives CASSLEGPGGVLSYNEQFF.

V gene TRBV2 combines with J gene TRBJ1-1; D call uncertain. This CDR3 is 11 amino acids long. CDR1 SNHLY and CDR2 FYNNEI come from the germline V gene. V was trimmed by 5 bases and J by 9 bases, leaving 10 bases between them. The CDR3 coding sequence is TGTGCCAGCAGTACGGGAGGGAAAGCTTTCTTT. This codes for CASSTGGKAFF.

CDR3 sequence (DNA): TGTGCCAGTAGTACACGGGAGGGCCGGAACAGTGAGCAGTTCTTC. This codes for CASSTREGRNSEQFF. The chain couples TRBV19 to TRBJ2-1, with 8 nucleotides matching TRBD2. The V gene end was trimmed by 4 bases and the J gene end by 9 bases; junction bases not matched to a gene: 11. CDR1 and CDR2 from the germline V gene are LNHDA and SQIVND (reference sequence). This CDR3 contains 15 residues.

The chain couples TRBV7-3 to TRBJ2-5; TRBD2 matches at 7 bases. This CDR3 spans 13 amino acids. Germline CDR1 SGHTA, CDR2 FQGTGA. The V gene end was trimmed by 3 bases and the J gene end by 4 bases; junction bases not matched to a gene: 2. The DNA of the CDR3 is TGTGCCAGCAGCTTTGGACTAGGAGAGACCCAGTACTTC. It translates to CASSFGLGETQYF.

The rearrangement uses TRBV19 and TRBJ2-7; tentative D call: TRBD2 (6 bases). Deletions cut 4 bases from V and 7 bases from J, with 11 bases between. CDR3 length: 12 residues. Germline CDR1 and CDR2: LNHDA and SQIVND (reference sequence). CDR3: CASSRGGWEQYF. For the CDR3, the DNA is TGTGCCAGTAGTAGGGGAGGATGGGAGCAGTACTTC.

The CDR3 nucleotides read TGTGCCAGCAGTCAACTGGGGACTTTTGAAAAACTGTTTTTT. It translates to CASSQLGTFEKLFF. V and J are TRBV27 and TRBJ1-4, with D maybe TRBD1 (5 bases). The CDR3 sequence is 14 residues long. Per germline, CDR1 MNHEY and CDR2 SMNVEV (reference sequence). V was shortened by 5 bases and J by 7 bases, with 14 bases between the two germline ends.